This T cell receptor (beta chain) was documented in a study of T cell responses to AZD1222 COVID-19 vaccine. Findings and caveats of the study: Clonal diversity was possibly underestimated, and the donors were mostly white British, with more females. Spike was spanned by vaccine-associated CD4 TCRs, with dominance at 160-218 and 743-854.

On this clone itself: Its antigen is still unknown.

Profiled with immunoSEQ multiplex PCR; TCRdb holds only in-frame clones, not every one. Of under 170,000 clones listed, roughly 90% are singletons. Sequencing used peripheral blood, obtained 28 days after the second AZD1222 dose. The TCR originated in an adult who received the AZD1222 COVID-19 vaccine.

The CDR3, as DNA: TGCGCCAGCAGCTTGGGCGTTACCGGGGGTGAAGCTTTCTTT. Amino acids: CASSLGVTGGEAFF. The chain carries TRBV5-1 and TRBJ1-1; D might be TRBD1 (5 bases). The CDR3 consists of 14 residues. Trimming stripped 0 bases from V and 7 bases from J, with 13 bases between. Germline V gene sequence: CDR1 SGHRS, CDR2 YFSETQ.